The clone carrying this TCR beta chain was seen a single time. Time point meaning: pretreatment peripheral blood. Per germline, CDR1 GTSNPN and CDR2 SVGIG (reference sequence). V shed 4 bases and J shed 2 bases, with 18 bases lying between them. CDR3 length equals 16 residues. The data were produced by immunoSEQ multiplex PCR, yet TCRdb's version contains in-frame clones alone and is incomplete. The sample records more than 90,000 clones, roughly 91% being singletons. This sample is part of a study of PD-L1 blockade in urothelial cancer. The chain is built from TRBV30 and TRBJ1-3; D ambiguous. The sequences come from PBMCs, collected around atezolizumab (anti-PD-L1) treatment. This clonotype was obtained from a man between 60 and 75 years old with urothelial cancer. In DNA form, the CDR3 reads TGTGCCTGGACCATACATGGGAGGGCGGCTGGAAACACCATATATTTT. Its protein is CAWTIHGRAAGNTIYF.